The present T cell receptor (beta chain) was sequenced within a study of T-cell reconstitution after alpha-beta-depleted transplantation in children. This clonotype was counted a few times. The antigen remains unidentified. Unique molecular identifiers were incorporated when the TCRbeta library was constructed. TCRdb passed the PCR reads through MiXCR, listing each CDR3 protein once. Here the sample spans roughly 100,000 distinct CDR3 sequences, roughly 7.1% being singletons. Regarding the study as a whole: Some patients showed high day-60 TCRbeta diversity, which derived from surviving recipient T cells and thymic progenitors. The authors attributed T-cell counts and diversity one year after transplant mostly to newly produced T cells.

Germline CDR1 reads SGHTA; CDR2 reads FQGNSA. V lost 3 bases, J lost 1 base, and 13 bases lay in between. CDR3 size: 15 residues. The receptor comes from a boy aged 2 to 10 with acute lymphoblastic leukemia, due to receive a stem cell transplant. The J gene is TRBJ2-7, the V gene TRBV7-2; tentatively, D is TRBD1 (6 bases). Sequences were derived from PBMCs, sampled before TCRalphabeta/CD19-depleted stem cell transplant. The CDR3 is CASSLGPGHSYEQYF. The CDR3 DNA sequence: TGTGCCAGCAGCTTGGGGCCGGGACATTCCTACGAGCAGTACTTC. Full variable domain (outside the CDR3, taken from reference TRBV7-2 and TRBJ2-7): GAGVSQSPSNKVTEKGKDVELRCDPISGHTALYWYRQSLGQGLEFLIYFQGNSAPDKSGLPSDRFSAERTGGSVSTLTIQRTQQEDSAVYLCASSLGPGHSYEQYFGPGTRLTVT.